This TCR beta chain was obtained from a study of T cell repertoires in cytomegalovirus infection. TCRdb re-analysed the reads in MiXCR, keeping a single row per CDR3 protein. Here the sample spans tens of thousands of distinct CDR3 sequences, around 3.8% being singletons. The CDR3 is 15 residues long. Germline V CDR1 and CDR2: SGHTA, FQGNSA. V lost 7 bases, J lost 2 bases, and 18 bases lay in between. This clonotype has ten or more counts. The source of this sequence is a human donor in good health (CMV status not recorded). Some clones in this sample may be carry-over from other donors' samples. The chain links TRBV7-2 to TRBJ2-7; maybe TRBD2 (6 bases). The sample comprised PBMCs. The CDR3 reads CASIRGPGLTYEQYF. In DNA, the CDR3 is TGTGCCAGCATTAGAGGGCCGGGACTCACCTACGAGCAGTACTTC.